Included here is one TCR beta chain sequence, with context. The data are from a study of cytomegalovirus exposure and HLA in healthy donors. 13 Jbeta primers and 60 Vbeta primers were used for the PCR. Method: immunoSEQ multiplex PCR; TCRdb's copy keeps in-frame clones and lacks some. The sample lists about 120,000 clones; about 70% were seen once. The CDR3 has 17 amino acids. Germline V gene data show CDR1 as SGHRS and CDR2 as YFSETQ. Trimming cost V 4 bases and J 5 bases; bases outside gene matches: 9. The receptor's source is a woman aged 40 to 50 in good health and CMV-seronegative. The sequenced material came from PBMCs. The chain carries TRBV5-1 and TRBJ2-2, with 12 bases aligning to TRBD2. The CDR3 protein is CASSPGLAGYLTGELFF. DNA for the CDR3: TGCGCCAGCAGCCCGGGACTAGCGGGCTACCTAACCGGGGAGCTGTTTTTT.